This TCR beta chain was profiled in a study of a mutant IDH1 vaccine in newly diagnosed glioma (dated by TCRdb to 2020 to 2022). Context from the whole study: Patients received eight vaccinations in weeks 1, 3, 5, 7, 11, 15, 19 and 23, corresponding to visits V03 through V10. Prior to enrollment, patients had been given standard therapy consisting of radiotherapy alone, temozolomide alone, or radiochemotherapy with temozolomide, with the combination given to most patients. The roughly 30 treated patients were 62.5% male and about 38% female, with a mean age of roughly 42 years. Longitudinal TCRB deep sequencing was performed for about two dozen treated patients wherever samples were available for exploratory analyses. Six visits were used for peripheral blood collection: V03 (baseline), V05, V07, V10, V12 and V13. In the chemotherapy-containing groups, vaccination started alongside temozolomide cycles, whereas in patients who had radiotherapy alone it started 4-6 weeks after radiotherapy.

Of note for this clone: It has no known antigen specificity. Per-nucleotide qualities are absent, and no much larger clonotype sits a single base away.

Library construction relied on the immunoSEQ multiplex PCR assay. The hsTCRB Kit was used according to the manufacturer's protocol to amplify rearranged TCR beta chain sequences. Sequencing of TCRB libraries was carried out on an Illumina MiSeq. The original pipeline was this. The proprietary platform of the kit vendor was used for demultiplexing, trimming and gene mapping. The table was pulled from immuneACCESS by TCRdb, which kept in-frame rearrangements only. Such tables lose some clones; where checked, under half of the loss comes from unresolved V genes, and the rest has no known cause. For V, J and clone size, that table is used; D and trimming come from the DNA. The sample table records approximately 60,000 clones; over 70% of these occur just once. Around 1.3% of the sample is taken by the ten largest. The time point label, read with the paper, signifies: week 23, last vaccination. A 20-mer mutant IDH1 peptide at 300 micrograms in Montanide made up each vaccine dose, which was injected subcutaneously together with topical imiquimod. Newly diagnosed WHO grade 3 or 4 IDH1-mutant astrocytomas showing loss of nuclear ATRX were present in the donors. The samples were drawn from NOA16, a multicentre, single-arm, open-label phase I trial in Germany that tested a mutant IDH1 peptide vaccine in humans for the first time. The DNeasy Blood and Tissue Kit was used to extract genomic DNA from EDTA blood for TCRB sequencing.

The CDR3 sequence holds 12 residues, the cysteine and phenylalanine included. Only the CDR3 DNA stays, 36 bases, in frame from base 1. Sequences SGHNT (CDR1) and YYREEE (CDR2) are obtained from the germline V gene (reference sequence). The junction shows trimming of 4 bases on V and 7 bases on J, plus 11 bases between the germline ends. Overall results and qualifications from the work: Availability determined which PBMC samples were chosen for TCRB deep sequencing. It was noted by the authors that analyses of patient blood samples could not be reproduced owing to sample limitations. Across multiple MHC alleles, vaccine-induced immune responses were seen in more than 80% of patients. No apparent relationship was observed between pseudoprogression and alterations in the top peripheral T cell clonotypes detected by TCRB sequencing.

This chain joins TRBV5-4 to TRBJ2-5, and perhaps TRBD1 as D gene, on 5 matching bases. Sequencing used PBMCs, obtained from a glioma patient whose treatment included an IDH1 peptide vaccine. The origin of this receptor is a man aged 35 to 55 with glioma. The sequence in DNA is TGTGCCAGCAGCGTGACAGAAGCGACCCAGTACTTC. This translates into CASSVTEATQYF.